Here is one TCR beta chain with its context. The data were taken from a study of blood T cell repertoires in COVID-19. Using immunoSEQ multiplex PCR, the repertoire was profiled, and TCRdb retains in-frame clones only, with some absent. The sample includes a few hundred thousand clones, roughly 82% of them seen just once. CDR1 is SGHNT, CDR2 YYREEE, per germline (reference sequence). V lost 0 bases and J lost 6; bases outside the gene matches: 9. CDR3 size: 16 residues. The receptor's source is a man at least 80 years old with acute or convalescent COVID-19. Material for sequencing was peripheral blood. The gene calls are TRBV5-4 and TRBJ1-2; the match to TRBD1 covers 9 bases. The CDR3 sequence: CASSLADRGFVDGYTF. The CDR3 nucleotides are TGTGCCAGCAGCTTGGCGGACAGGGGTTTTGTCGATGGCTACACCTTC.